The 7 T cell receptor beta chains presented below share a single source sample, sequenced in a study of cytomegalovirus exposure and HLA in healthy donors. 60 Vbeta and 13 Jbeta primers were used in PCR. Using immunoSEQ multiplex PCR, the repertoire was profiled, and TCRdb retains in-frame clones only, with some absent. The sample carries some 200,000 clones, around four fifths recorded once. The sample was PBMCs. These receptors were collected from a woman in her 50s in good health and CMV-seropositive.

This clone has only one observation. At one end the junction does not follow the germline gene, possibly because of a read error. The chain employs TRBV19 and TRBJ1-5, with 8 bases that match TRBD1. CDR1 is LNHDA, CDR2 SQIVND, per germline (reference sequence). The CDR3 contains 15 residues. CDR3 sequence reads: CASSIGAGGKQPQHF. For the CDR3, the DNA is TGTGCCAGTAGTATCGGGGCAGGGGGCAAACAGCCCCAGCATTTT.

This clone was recorded once. V and J are TRBV12-2 and TRBJ2-2; the D call of TRBD2 is as the table states it, not checked on the DNA. TRBV12-2 is annotated as a pseudogene. The CDR3 totals 17 residues. The chain's CDR3 is CASRQGLAGGNTGELFF. In nucleotides, the CDR3 is TGTGCAAGTCGCCAAGGACTAGCGGGGGGGAACACCGGGGAGCTGTTTTTT.

The chain uses TRBV20-1 and TRBJ2-5; TRBD2 is a possible D gene (6 bases). This CDR3 region has 10 residues. Germline CDR1 DFQATT, CDR2 SNEGSKA (reference sequence). V lost 3 bases to trimming and J lost 7 bases, with 6 bases between them. This chain's CDR3 is CSARRGTQYF. The CDR3 DNA reads TGCAGTGCTAGGCGGGGGACCCAGTACTTC.

This chain joins TRBV20-1 and TRBJ2-7; D possibly corresponds to TRBD2 (6 bases). This CDR3 spans 11 amino acids. With 8 bases removed from V and 7 bases from J, the gap between germline ends came to 15 bases. Looked up from germline, CDR1 is DFQATT and CDR2 is SNEGSKA (reference sequence). The CDR3 DNA follows: TGCAGTACCGGCCCGGGGGAAGAGCAGTACTTC. Residues: CSTGPGEEQYF.

The chain recombines TRBV7-6 with TRBJ2-7; a possible D gene is TRBD1 (6 bases). This CDR3 contains 15 residues. CDR1 is SGHVS, CDR2 FNYEAQ, per germline. V lost 5 bases to trimming and J lost 3 bases, with 17 bases between them. The CDR3 DNA reads as TGTGCCAGCAGCCAAAACAGGGACGTGAGCTACGAGCAGTACTTC. This sequence encodes CASSQNRDVSYEQYF.

The chain has TRBV2 and TRBJ1-4, with D hard to call. The CDR3 totals 16 residues. Germline lookup yields CDR1 SNHLY and CDR2 FYNNEI. V was trimmed by 4 bases and J by 0 bases, leaving 12 bases between them. The CDR3 DNA is TGTGCCAGCAGTGTGGGAGGACCGGCAACTAATGAAAAACTGTTTTTT. Its protein is CASSVGGPATNEKLFF.

The V and J genes are TRBV6-1 and TRBJ1-5, with TRBD1 matching over 7 bases. The V gene's germline CDR1 is MNHNS and CDR2 SASEGT. V lost 5 bases to trimming and J lost 4 bases; unmatched junction nucleotides: 5. The CDR3 length is 14 residues. The CDR3 sequence is CASSRDRINQPQHF. The CDR3 DNA reads TGTGCCAGCAGTCGGGACAGAATTAATCAGCCCCAGCATTTT.